Here is one TCR beta chain with its context. The entry originates in a study of T cell changes during pregnancy in multiple sclerosis. Assay: immunoSEQ multiplex PCR; the TCRdb copy retains only in-frame clones and omits some. The profile shows 55,000 to 70,000 clones, around 85% of them singletons. The CDR3 is made up of 13 amino acids. Trimming took 3 bases from V and 9 from J, leaving 15 bases between them. Germline CDR1 GTSNPN, CDR2 SVGIG (reference sequence). The clonotype was recovered from a female donor with multiple sclerosis, enrolled in a pregnancy study. Sequencing was performed on CD4+ T cells from peripheral blood mononuclear cells, taken in the third trimester of pregnancy. This chain joins TRBV30 and TRBJ1-5, with TRBD1 as a possible D gene (5 bases). DNA for the CDR3: TGTGCCTGGAGGAGACAGCCGACGGGGCCCCAGCATTTT. It specifies CAWRRQPTGPQHF.